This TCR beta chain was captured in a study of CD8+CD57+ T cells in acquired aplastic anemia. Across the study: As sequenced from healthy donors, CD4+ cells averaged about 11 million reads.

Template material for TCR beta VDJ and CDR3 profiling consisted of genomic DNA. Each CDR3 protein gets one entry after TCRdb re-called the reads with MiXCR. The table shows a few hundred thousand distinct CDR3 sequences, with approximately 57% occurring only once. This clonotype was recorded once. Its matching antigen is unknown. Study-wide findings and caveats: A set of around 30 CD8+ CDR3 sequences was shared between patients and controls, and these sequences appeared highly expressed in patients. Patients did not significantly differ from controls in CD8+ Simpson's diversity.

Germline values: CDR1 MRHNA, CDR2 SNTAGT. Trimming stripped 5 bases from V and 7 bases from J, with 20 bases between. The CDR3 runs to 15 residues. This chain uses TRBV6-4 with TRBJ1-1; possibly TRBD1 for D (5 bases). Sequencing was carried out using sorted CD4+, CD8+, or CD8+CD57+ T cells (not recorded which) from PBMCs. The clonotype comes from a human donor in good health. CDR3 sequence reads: CASSTTSGDYNEAFF. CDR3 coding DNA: TGTGCCAGCAGTACGACTAGCGGGGACTACAATGAAGCTTTCTTT.